This entry is about one T cell receptor beta chain. Sequencing used immunoSEQ multiplex PCR; TCRdb keeps in-frame clones, though not all of them. The table records 100,000 to 120,000 clones, about 91% of them present only once. These data belong to a study of T cell responses to AZD1222 COVID-19 vaccine. Germline lookup yields CDR1 MDHEN and CDR2 SYDVKM. The length of the CDR3 is 14 residues. Trimming stripped 3 bases from V and 4 bases from J, with 10 bases between. This chain joins TRBV28 and TRBJ1-5; D gene unclear. This sequence originates from an adult who received the AZD1222 COVID-19 vaccine. Sample: peripheral blood, taken 28 days after the second AZD1222 dose. The CDR3 sequence: CASSLAGRNQPQHF. DNA for the CDR3: TGTGCCAGCAGTTTGGCGGGGAGGAATCAGCCCCAGCATTTT.